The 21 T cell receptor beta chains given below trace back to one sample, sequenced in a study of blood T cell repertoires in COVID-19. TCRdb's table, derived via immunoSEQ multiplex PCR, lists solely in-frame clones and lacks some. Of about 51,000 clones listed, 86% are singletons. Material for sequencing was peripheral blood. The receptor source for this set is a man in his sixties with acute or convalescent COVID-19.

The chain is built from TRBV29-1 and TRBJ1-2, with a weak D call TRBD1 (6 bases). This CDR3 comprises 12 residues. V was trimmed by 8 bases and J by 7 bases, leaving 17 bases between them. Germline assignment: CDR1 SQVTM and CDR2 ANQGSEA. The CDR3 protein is CSTRGGAGGYTF. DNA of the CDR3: TGCAGCACTAGAGGGGGGGCTGGTGGCTACACCTTC.

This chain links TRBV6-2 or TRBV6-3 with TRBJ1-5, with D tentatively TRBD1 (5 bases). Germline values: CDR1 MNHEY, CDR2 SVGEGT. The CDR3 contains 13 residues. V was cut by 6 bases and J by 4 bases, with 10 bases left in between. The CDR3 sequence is CASSTGSNQPQHF. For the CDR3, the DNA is TGTGCCAGCAGCACAGGTTCTAATCAGCCCCAGCATTTT.

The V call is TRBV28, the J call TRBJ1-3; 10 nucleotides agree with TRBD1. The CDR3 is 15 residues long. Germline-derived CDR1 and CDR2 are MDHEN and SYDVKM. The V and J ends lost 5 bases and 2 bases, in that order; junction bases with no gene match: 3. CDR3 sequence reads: CASSDRGLTGNTIYF. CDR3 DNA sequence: TGTGCCAGCAGTGACAGGGGGCTGACTGGAAACACCATATATTTT. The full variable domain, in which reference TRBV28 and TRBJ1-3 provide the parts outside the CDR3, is DVKVTQSSRYLVKRTGEKVFLECVQDMDHENMFWYRQDPGLGLRLIYFSYDVKMKEKGDIPEGYSVSREKKERFSLILESASTNQTSMYLCASSDRGLTGNTIYFGEGSWLTVV.

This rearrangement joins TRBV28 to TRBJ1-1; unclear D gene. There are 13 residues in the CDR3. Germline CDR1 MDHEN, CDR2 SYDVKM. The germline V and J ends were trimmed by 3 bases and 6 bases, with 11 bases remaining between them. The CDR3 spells CASSLSRLPEAFF. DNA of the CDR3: TGTGCCAGCAGTTTGAGCAGGTTGCCTGAAGCTTTCTTT.

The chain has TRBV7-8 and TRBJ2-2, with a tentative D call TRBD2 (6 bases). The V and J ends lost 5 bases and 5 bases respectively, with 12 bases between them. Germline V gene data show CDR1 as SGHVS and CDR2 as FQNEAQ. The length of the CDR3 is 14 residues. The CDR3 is CASSTQGRTGELFF. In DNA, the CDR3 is TGTGCCAGCAGCACTCAAGGGAGGACCGGGGAGCTGTTTTTT.

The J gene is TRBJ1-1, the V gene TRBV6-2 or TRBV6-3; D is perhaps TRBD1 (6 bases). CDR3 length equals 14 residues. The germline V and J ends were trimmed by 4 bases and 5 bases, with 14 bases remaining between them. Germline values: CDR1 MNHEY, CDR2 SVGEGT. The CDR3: CASSSNRELTEAFF. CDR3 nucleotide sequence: TGTGCCAGCAGTTCGAACAGGGAGTTGACTGAAGCTTTCTTT.

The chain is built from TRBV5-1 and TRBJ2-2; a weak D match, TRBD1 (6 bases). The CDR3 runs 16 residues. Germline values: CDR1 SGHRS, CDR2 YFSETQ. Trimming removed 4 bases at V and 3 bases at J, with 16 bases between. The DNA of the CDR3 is TGCGCCAGCAGCCTACGGACAGCTTTGGACACCGGGGAGCTGTTTTTT. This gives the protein CASSLRTALDTGELFF.

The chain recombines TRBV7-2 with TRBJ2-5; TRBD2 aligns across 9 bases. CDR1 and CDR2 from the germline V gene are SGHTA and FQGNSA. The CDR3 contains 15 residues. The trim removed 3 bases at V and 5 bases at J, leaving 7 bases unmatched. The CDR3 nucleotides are TGTGCCAGCAGCTTGCGTAGCGGGGGTTCGGAGACCCAGTACTTC. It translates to CASSLRSGGSETQYF. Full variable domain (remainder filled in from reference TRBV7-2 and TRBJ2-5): GAGVSQSPSNKVTEKGKDVELRCDPISGHTALYWYRQSLGQGLEFLIYFQGNSAPDKSGLPSDRFSAERTGGSVSTLTIQRTQQEDSAVYLCASSLRSGGSETQYFGPGTRLLVL.

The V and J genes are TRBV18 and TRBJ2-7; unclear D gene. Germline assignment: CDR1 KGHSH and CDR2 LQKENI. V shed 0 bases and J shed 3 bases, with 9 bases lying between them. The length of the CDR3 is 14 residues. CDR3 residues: CASSPPAAGYEQYF. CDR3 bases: TGTGCCAGCTCACCACCGGCGGCCGGCTACGAGCAGTACTTC.

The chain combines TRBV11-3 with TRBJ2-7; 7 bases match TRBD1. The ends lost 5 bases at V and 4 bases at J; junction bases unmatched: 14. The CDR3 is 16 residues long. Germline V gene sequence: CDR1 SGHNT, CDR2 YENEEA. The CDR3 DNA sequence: TGTGCCAGCAGCGTTTCAAGAGGGGGCAGGGGGTACGAGCAGTACTTC. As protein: CASSVSRGGRGYEQYF.

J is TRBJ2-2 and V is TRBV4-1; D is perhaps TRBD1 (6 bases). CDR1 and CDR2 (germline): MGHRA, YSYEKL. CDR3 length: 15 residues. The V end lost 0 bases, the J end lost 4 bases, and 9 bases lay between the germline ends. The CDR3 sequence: CASSQERGGTGELFF. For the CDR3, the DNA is TGCGCCAGCAGCCAAGAAAGAGGGGGCACCGGGGAGCTGTTTTTT.

CDR3 protein: CASSPIPRGGVNEQFF. The CDR3 DNA is TGTGCCAGCAGCCCCATCCCCCGGGGGGGGGTCAATGAGCAGTTCTTC. V and J are TRBV27 and TRBJ2-1, with 8 positions matching TRBD2. There are 16 residues in the CDR3. Trimming cost V 6 bases and J 6 bases; bases outside gene matches: 13. Germline assignment: CDR1 MNHEY and CDR2 SMNVEV (reference sequence).

The CDR3 region has the DNA TGTGCCAGCGGGCCGGTGGGCGGTGGGGGGAATCAGCCCCAGCATTTT. This codes for CASGPVGGGGNQPQHF. This chain connects TRBV6-6 to TRBJ1-5, with a weak D call TRBD1 (5 bases). This CDR3 comprises 16 residues. With 8 bases removed from V and 4 bases from J, the gap between germline ends came to 21 bases. Germline CDR1 is MNHNY and CDR2 is SVGAGI (reference sequence).

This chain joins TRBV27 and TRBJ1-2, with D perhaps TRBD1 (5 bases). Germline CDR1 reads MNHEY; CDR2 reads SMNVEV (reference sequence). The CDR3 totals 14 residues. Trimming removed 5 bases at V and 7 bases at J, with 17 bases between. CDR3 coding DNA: TGTGCCAGCAGTCCGTCGGGGGGGGTAGGTGGCTACACCTTC. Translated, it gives CASSPSGGVGGYTF.

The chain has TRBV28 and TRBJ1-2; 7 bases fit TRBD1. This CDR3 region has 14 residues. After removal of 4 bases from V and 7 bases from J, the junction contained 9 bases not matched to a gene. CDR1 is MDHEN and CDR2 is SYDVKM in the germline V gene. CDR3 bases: TGTGCCAGCAGTTCCCTCCGAAGGGGGCGTGGCTACACCTTC. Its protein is CASSSLRRGRGYTF.

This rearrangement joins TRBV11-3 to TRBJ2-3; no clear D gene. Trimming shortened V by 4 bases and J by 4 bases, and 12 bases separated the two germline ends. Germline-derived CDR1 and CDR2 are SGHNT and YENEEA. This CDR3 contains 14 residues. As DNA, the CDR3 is TGTGCCAGCAGCTCCCCCTCAACTGCAGATACGCAGTATTTT. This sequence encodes CASSSPSTADTQYF.

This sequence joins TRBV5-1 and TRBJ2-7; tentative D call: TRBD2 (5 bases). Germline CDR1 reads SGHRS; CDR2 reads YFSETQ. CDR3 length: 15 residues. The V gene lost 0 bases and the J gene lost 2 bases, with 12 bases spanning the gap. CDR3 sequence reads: CASSLEASRAYEQYF. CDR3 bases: TGCGCCAGCAGCTTGGAGGCTAGCCGCGCCTACGAGCAGTACTTC.

CDR3 in amino acids: CASSSLTGRSYNEQFF. CDR3 sequence (DNA): TGTGCCAGCAGTTCACTGACAGGCCGCTCCTACAATGAGCAGTTCTTC. V gene TRBV2 combines with J gene TRBJ2-1, with D possibly matching TRBD1 (6 bases). The V end was cut by 5 bases, the J end by 0 bases, with 14 bases between. Germline V gene data show CDR1 as SNHLY and CDR2 as FYNNEI. This CDR3 is 16 amino acids long.

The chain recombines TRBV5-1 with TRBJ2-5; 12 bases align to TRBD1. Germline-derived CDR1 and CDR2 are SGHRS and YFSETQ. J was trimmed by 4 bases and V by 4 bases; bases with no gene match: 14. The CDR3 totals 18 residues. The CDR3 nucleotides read TGCGCCAGCAGCCGCACCCTACCCGGGACAGGGGGCAGAGAGACCCAGTACTTC. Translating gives CASSRTLPGTGGRETQYF.

CDR3 nucleotide sequence: TGTGCCAGCAGCTTAGATGGAGGCGGGGGGACCTACGAGCAGTACTTC. It specifies CASSLDGGGGTYEQYF. V gene TRBV11-3 combines with J gene TRBJ2-7, with 8 bases matching TRBD2. Germline V lookup: CDR1 SGHNT, CDR2 YENEEA. The CDR3 totals 16 residues. V shed 0 bases and J 2 bases; nucleotides not matched to a gene: 6.

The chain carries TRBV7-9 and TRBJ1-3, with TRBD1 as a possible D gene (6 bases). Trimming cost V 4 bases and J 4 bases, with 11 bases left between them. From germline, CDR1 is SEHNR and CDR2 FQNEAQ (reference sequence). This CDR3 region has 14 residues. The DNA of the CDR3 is TGTGCCAGCAGCTCCCGACAGGCCGGAAACACCATATATTTT. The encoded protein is CASSSRQAGNTIYF. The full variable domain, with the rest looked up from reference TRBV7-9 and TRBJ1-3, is DTGVSQNPRHKITKRGQNVTFRCDPISEHNRLYWYRQTLGQGPEFLTYFQNEAQLEKSRLLSDRFSAERPKGSFSTLEIQRTEQGDSAMYLCASSSRQAGNTIYFGEGSWLTVV.